This is a list of T cell receptor beta chains from one sample in a study of shared clonotypes between healthy human individuals. TCRdb's copy holds only in-frame clones and misses some; the assay was immunoSEQ multiplex PCR. This sample has millions of clones, with over 85% found just once. The material sequenced was naive CD4+ T cells sorted from blood. The receptors were sampled from a man aged 18 to 30 in good health. Both conserved end residues are part of each CDR3. The order of the fields is D gene, J gene, clone size, V gene, CDR3 protein, CDR3 DNA. A D gene is named only where the DNA matches it firmly. Clone size, where shown, is once, few, many, or a class for clones that have expanded.

d_call: -; j_call: TRBJ2-7; clone_size: once; v_call: TRBV18; cdr3_aa: CASSPPGKPSYEQYF; cdr3_nt: TGTGCCAGCTCACCACCAGGGAAGCCCTCCTACGAGCAGTACTTC
d_call: -; j_call: TRBJ1-2; clone_size: -; v_call: TRBV7-6; cdr3_aa: CASSFSPGQPGYTF; cdr3_nt: TGTGCCAGCAGCTTTTCTCCGGGCCAGCCAGGCTACACCTTC
d_call: TRBD2; j_call: TRBJ2-7; clone_size: -; v_call: TRBV25-1; cdr3_aa: CATRGSGSRYEQYF; cdr3_nt: TGTGCCACCAGGGGTAGCGGGAGTCGGTACGAGCAGTACTTC
d_call: -; j_call: TRBJ1-2; clone_size: -; v_call: TRBV28; cdr3_aa: CATRQGGEDYGYTF; cdr3_nt: TGTGCCACCCGCCAAGGGGGAGAGGACTATGGCTACACCTTC
d_call: -; j_call: TRBJ1-5; clone_size: -; v_call: TRBV11-2; cdr3_aa: CASSLGSQSNQPQHF; cdr3_nt: TGTGCCAGCAGCTTAGGCAGTCAGAGCAATCAGCCCCAGCATTTT
d_call: -; j_call: TRBJ1-1; clone_size: -; v_call: TRBV5-6; cdr3_aa: CASSTKPQWVQKNTEAFF; cdr3_nt: TGTGCCAGCAGTACAAAGCCCCAGTGGGTACAGAAGAACACTGAAGCTTTCTTT
d_call: -; j_call: TRBJ2-3; clone_size: -; v_call: TRBV6-5; cdr3_aa: CASISALGTDTQYF; cdr3_nt: TGTGCCAGCATCTCGGCTCTAGGCACAGATACGCAGTATTTT
d_call: -; j_call: TRBJ2-3; clone_size: -; v_call: TRBV5-1; cdr3_aa: CASSLGSGPAIAQYF; cdr3_nt: TGCGCCAGCAGCTTGGGATCAGGACCCGCGATAGCGCAGTATTTT
d_call: -; j_call: TRBJ2-3; clone_size: -; v_call: TRBV7-8; cdr3_aa: CASSLRQVPDTQYF; cdr3_nt: TGTGCCAGCAGCCTACGACAGGTCCCAGATACGCAGTATTTT
d_call: TRBD1; j_call: TRBJ1-6; clone_size: -; v_call: TRBV7-9; cdr3_aa: CASSYGQGSSYNSPLHF; cdr3_nt: TGTGCCAGCAGCTACGGACAGGGGAGCTCCTATAATTCACCCCTCCACTTT
d_call: -; j_call: TRBJ1-6; clone_size: few; v_call: TRBV9; cdr3_aa: CASSVGWEGNSPLHF; cdr3_nt: TGTGCCAGCAGCGTAGGTTGGGAGGGGAATTCACCCCTCCACTTT
d_call: -; j_call: TRBJ1-1; clone_size: -; v_call: TRBV9; cdr3_aa: CASSVARETEAFF; cdr3_nt: TGTGCCAGCAGCGTAGCCCGGGAAACTGAAGCTTTCTTT
d_call: -; j_call: TRBJ1-5; clone_size: -; v_call: TRBV19; cdr3_aa: CASSSVRGGNQPQHF; cdr3_nt: TGTGCCAGTAGTAGCGTCCGGGGGGGCAATCAGCCCCAGCATTTT
d_call: TRBD1; j_call: TRBJ1-4; clone_size: few; v_call: TRBV30; cdr3_aa: CAWSTRTGRNEKLFF; cdr3_nt: TGTGCCTGGAGTACCCGGACAGGCCGTAATGAAAAACTGTTTTTT
d_call: -; j_call: TRBJ1-1; clone_size: -; v_call: TRBV5-6; cdr3_aa: CASGVTGEAFF; cdr3_nt: TGTGCCAGCGGGGTCACAGGTGAAGCTTTCTTT
d_call: -; j_call: TRBJ2-3; clone_size: -; v_call: TRBV2; cdr3_aa: CASSDDRNTDTQYF; cdr3_nt: TGTGCCAGCAGTGACGACAGGAACACAGATACGCAGTATTTT
d_call: -; j_call: TRBJ2-5; clone_size: -; v_call: TRBV7-3; cdr3_aa: CASSSTPQGSGGETQYF; cdr3_nt: TGTGCCAGCAGCTCCACCCCCCAGGGGTCTGGAGGAGAGACCCAGTACTTC
d_call: -; j_call: TRBJ1-4; clone_size: once; v_call: TRBV6-5; cdr3_aa: CASRPGGATNEKLFF; cdr3_nt: TGTGCCAGCAGGCCTGGAGGGGCAACTAATGAAAAACTGTTTTTT
d_call: -; j_call: TRBJ1-3; clone_size: -; v_call: TRBV19; cdr3_aa: CASSATGSGNTIYF; cdr3_nt: TGTGCCAGTAGTGCCACAGGATCTGGAAACACCATATATTTT
d_call: -; j_call: TRBJ2-7; clone_size: -; v_call: TRBV14; cdr3_aa: CASSQGVLAREQYF; cdr3_nt: TGTGCCAGCAGCCAAGGCGTTCTAGCGCGGGAGCAGTACTTC
d_call: TRBD1; j_call: TRBJ2-1; clone_size: -; v_call: TRBV27; cdr3_aa: CASSRGQGSSYNEQFF; cdr3_nt: TGTGCCAGCAGTCGAGGACAGGGAAGCTCCTACAATGAGCAGTTCTTC
d_call: -; j_call: TRBJ1-1; clone_size: -; v_call: TRBV19; cdr3_aa: CASSDIMNTEAFF; cdr3_nt: TGTGCCAGTTCGGACATTATGAACACTGAAGCTTTCTTT
d_call: -; j_call: TRBJ1-6; clone_size: -; v_call: TRBV5-4; cdr3_aa: CASSLAGSSSYNSPLHF; cdr3_nt: TGTGCCAGCAGCTTGGCCGGAAGTAGCTCCTATAATTCACCCCTCCACTTT
d_call: -; j_call: TRBJ1-5; clone_size: once; v_call: TRBV19; cdr3_aa: CASSIDIRGGNQPQHF; cdr3_nt: TGTGCCAGTAGTATAGATATAAGGGGGGGAAATCAGCCCCAGCATTTT
d_call: -; j_call: TRBJ2-7; clone_size: -; v_call: TRBV6-5; cdr3_aa: CASFRSLYEQYF; cdr3_nt: TGTGCCAGCTTCAGGTCCCTCTACGAGCAGTACTTC
d_call: -; j_call: TRBJ2-1; clone_size: -; v_call: TRBV7-9; cdr3_aa: CASTRGGQPGYNEQFF; cdr3_nt: TGTGCCAGCACCCGGGGGGGACAGCCCGGCTACAATGAGCAGTTCTTC
d_call: -; j_call: TRBJ1-2; clone_size: -; v_call: TRBV6-5; cdr3_aa: CASSYRSTGLYGYTF; cdr3_nt: TGTGCCAGCAGTTACCGCTCAACAGGGCTTTATGGCTACACCTTC
d_call: TRBD1; j_call: TRBJ2-7; clone_size: -; v_call: TRBV5-1; cdr3_aa: CASSLPGQDQYF; cdr3_nt: TGCGCCAGCAGCTTGCCCGGACAGGATCAGTACTTC
d_call: -; j_call: TRBJ2-3; clone_size: -; v_call: TRBV9; cdr3_aa: CASSAKGTGNSNTQYF; cdr3_nt: TGTGCCAGCAGCGCGAAGGGGACGGGAAATTCTAATACGCAGTATTTT
d_call: -; j_call: TRBJ1-4; clone_size: few; v_call: TRBV18; cdr3_aa: CASSLEEKLFF; cdr3_nt: TGTGCCAGCTCACTTGAGGAAAAACTGTTTTTT
d_call: TRBD2; j_call: TRBJ2-3; clone_size: -; v_call: TRBV7-2; cdr3_aa: CASSFSGSSTDTQYF; cdr3_nt: TGTGCCAGCAGTTTTAGCGGGAGTAGCACAGATACGCAGTATTTT
d_call: -; j_call: TRBJ2-6; clone_size: -; v_call: TRBV11-2; cdr3_aa: CASSLDKTGANVLTF; cdr3_nt: TGTGCCAGCAGCTTAGATAAGACTGGGGCCAACGTCCTGACTTTC
d_call: -; j_call: TRBJ1-2; clone_size: few; v_call: TRBV6-6; cdr3_aa: CASRTGKGFYGYTF; cdr3_nt: TGTGCCAGCAGGACGGGAAAAGGGTTCTATGGCTACACCTTC
d_call: TRBD2; j_call: TRBJ2-7; clone_size: few; v_call: TRBV7-2; cdr3_aa: CASSHYLFQERGPYEQYF; cdr3_nt: TGTGCCAGCAGCCACTACCTATTTCAGGAGCGGGGTCCCTACGAGCAGTACTTC
d_call: -; j_call: TRBJ2-7; clone_size: -; v_call: TRBV7-2; cdr3_aa: CASNSAGTLGSEQYF; cdr3_nt: TGTGCCAGCAACTCAGCCGGGACACTTGGCTCCGAGCAGTACTTC
d_call: TRBD1; j_call: TRBJ1-1; clone_size: -; v_call: TRBV14; cdr3_aa: CASSQAGTGASRAFF; cdr3_nt: TGTGCCAGCAGCCAGGCCGGGACAGGGGCCTCGAGAGCTTTCTTT
d_call: -; j_call: TRBJ2-4; clone_size: once; v_call: TRBV27; cdr3_aa: CASSPLGESKNIQYF; cdr3_nt: TGTGCCAGCAGCCCGCTCGGGGAATCCAAAAACATTCAGTACTTC
d_call: -; j_call: TRBJ2-2; clone_size: once; v_call: TRBV15; cdr3_aa: CATSREKHNTGELFF; cdr3_nt: TGTGCCACCAGCAGAGAGAAACATAACACCGGGGAGCTGTTTTTT
d_call: -; j_call: TRBJ2-7; clone_size: -; v_call: TRBV18; cdr3_aa: CASSPPPGTYEQYF; cdr3_nt: TGTGCCAGCTCACCACCCCCGGGAACCTACGAGCAGTACTTC
d_call: TRBD1; j_call: TRBJ1-6; clone_size: -; v_call: TRBV28; cdr3_aa: CASSSLAGTGDNSPLHF; cdr3_nt: TGTGCCAGCAGTTCATTAGCCGGGACAGGGGACAATTCACCCCTCCACTTT
d_call: TRBD1; j_call: TRBJ2-2; clone_size: -; v_call: TRBV27; cdr3_aa: CASSLQGANTGELFF; cdr3_nt: TGTGCCAGCAGTTTACAGGGGGCGAACACCGGGGAGCTGTTTTTT
d_call: -; j_call: TRBJ1-1; clone_size: once; v_call: TRBV10-1; cdr3_aa: CASSFSQNTEAFF; cdr3_nt: TGCGCCAGCAGTTTCAGCCAGAACACTGAAGCTTTCTTT
d_call: -; j_call: TRBJ1-2; clone_size: -; v_call: TRBV6-5; cdr3_aa: CASSPTGLYGYTF; cdr3_nt: TGTGCCAGCAGCCCCACAGGACTCTATGGCTACACCTTC
d_call: TRBD2; j_call: TRBJ2-7; clone_size: -; v_call: TRBV29-1; cdr3_aa: CSVEAPWGGSYEQYF; cdr3_nt: TGCAGCGTTGAAGCCCCTTGGGGGGGCTCCTACGAGCAGTACTTC
d_call: TRBD1; j_call: TRBJ2-7; clone_size: -; v_call: TRBV30; cdr3_aa: CAWSVRGHSYEQYF; cdr3_nt: TGTGCCTGGAGTGTTAGGGGGCACTCCTACGAGCAGTACTTC
d_call: TRBD1; j_call: TRBJ1-1; clone_size: -; v_call: TRBV30; cdr3_aa: CASRDRGRGEAFF; cdr3_nt: TGTGCCAGCCGGGACAGGGGGCGAGGTGAAGCTTTCTTT
d_call: -; j_call: TRBJ1-2; clone_size: -; v_call: TRBV7-9; cdr3_aa: CASSPRDLYGYTF; cdr3_nt: TGTGCCAGCAGCCCCCGGGACCTCTATGGCTACACCTTC